This record covers a single T cell receptor (beta chain). What it binds is unknown. The sample is drawn from a study of STAT3 mutations in large granular lymphocyte leukemia. Study in general: Roughly half of the longitudinally sequenced T-LGLL patients carried detectable canonical activating STAT3 mutations. Regarding the study as a whole: A small but highly pathogenic clone may have been missed. In 6 of 18 patients, new TCR clonotypes emerged after therapy. Every T-cell large granular lymphocyte leukemia patient had at least one immunodominant TCR beta clonotype.

TCRbeta libraries averaged roughly 40,000 productive templates per sample. The repertoire was sequenced with immunoSEQ multiplex PCR; TCRdb's copy has only in-frame clones and lacks some. The sample carries roughly 25,000 clones, 85% to 95% recorded once. The V gene's germline CDR1 is GTSNPN and CDR2 SVGIG (reference sequence). V shed 0 bases and J 10 bases; nucleotides not matched to a gene: 6. The CDR3 has 13 amino acids. The receptor was derived from a man aged 40-49 years with T-cell large granular lymphocyte leukemia. Some clones in this sample may be carry-over from other donors' samples. The sample comprised peripheral blood mononuclear cells. This rearrangement joins TRBV30 to TRBJ1-2; 9 nucleotides line up with TRBD1. CDR3 sequence (DNA): TGTGCCTGGAGTGTCCGGGACAGGGTTCCCTACACCTTC. Translated: CAWSVRDRVPYTF.